The 6 T cell receptor beta chains below come from one sample, sequenced in a study of PD-L1 blockade in urothelial cancer. TCRdb keeps only in-frame clones here, not all; method: immunoSEQ multiplex PCR. The repertoire consists of about 70,000 clones, with almost 90% occurring once and the leading ten covering 4.5%. Time point specified: pretreatment peripheral blood. The specimen was PBMCs, collected around atezolizumab (anti-PD-L1) treatment. The receptors originated from a man between 65 and 85 years old with urothelial cancer.

The chain joins TRBV11-2 to TRBJ1-1; no definite D call. Trimming removed 3 bases from V and 5 bases from J, with 10 bases in between. Germline-derived CDR1 and CDR2 are SGHAT and FQNNGV. The CDR3 loop spans 13 amino acids. The CDR3 sequence is CASSFGLGTEAFF. The CDR3 DNA reads TGTGCCAGCAGCTTTGGACTGGGGACTGAAGCTTTCTTT.

Only a few counts were recorded for this clone. V gene TRBV29-1 combines with J gene TRBJ2-6, with TRBD2 as a possible D gene (6 bases). CDR1 and CDR2 from the germline V gene are SQVTM and ANQGSEA. The CDR3 covers 15 residues. V was clipped by 5 bases and J by 0 bases, with 11 bases between them. The CDR3 loop reads CSVTLGGSGANVLTF. The CDR3 coding sequence is TGCAGCGTTACCCTGGGGGGCTCTGGGGCCAACGTCCTGACTTTC.

The chain uses TRBV11-2 and TRBJ2-5; 7 bases are shared with TRBD1. The CDR3 loop spans 13 amino acids. V lost 5 bases, J lost 5 bases, and 5 bases stayed unmatched. Germline lookup yields CDR1 SGHAT and CDR2 FQNNGV. In nucleotides, the CDR3 is TGTGCCAGCAGCCCGTACAGGGGCGAGACCCAGTACTTC. It yields the protein CASSPYRGETQYF.

This chain links TRBV5-1 with TRBJ2-3; D ambiguous. The germline V gene has CDR1 SGHRS and CDR2 YFSETQ. The V end was cut by 0 bases, the J end by 4 bases, with 6 bases between. This CDR3 is 13 amino acids long. This CDR3 is CASSLGSADTQYF. CDR3 in DNA: TGCGCCAGCAGCTTGGGCTCGGCAGATACGCAGTATTTT.

The chain employs TRBV19 and TRBJ2-7, with 9 bases aligning to TRBD2. The V gene's germline CDR1 is LNHDA and CDR2 SQIVND (reference sequence). The CDR3 totals 16 residues. J was trimmed by 0 bases and V by 1 base; bases with no gene match: 4. The CDR3 here is CASSIGGGRASYEQYF. DNA of the CDR3: TGTGCCAGTAGTATAGGAGGCGGGAGGGCCTCCTACGAGCAGTACTTC.

The chain links TRBV28 to TRBJ2-7; tentatively, D is TRBD1 (6 bases). CDR3 length: 11 amino acids. Germline values: CDR1 MDHEN, CDR2 SYDVKM. Trimming removed 7 bases from V and 6 bases from J, with 10 bases in between. As DNA, the CDR3 is TGTGCCAGCACGCAGGGGCGCGAGCAGTACTTC. Translation: CASTQGREQYF.